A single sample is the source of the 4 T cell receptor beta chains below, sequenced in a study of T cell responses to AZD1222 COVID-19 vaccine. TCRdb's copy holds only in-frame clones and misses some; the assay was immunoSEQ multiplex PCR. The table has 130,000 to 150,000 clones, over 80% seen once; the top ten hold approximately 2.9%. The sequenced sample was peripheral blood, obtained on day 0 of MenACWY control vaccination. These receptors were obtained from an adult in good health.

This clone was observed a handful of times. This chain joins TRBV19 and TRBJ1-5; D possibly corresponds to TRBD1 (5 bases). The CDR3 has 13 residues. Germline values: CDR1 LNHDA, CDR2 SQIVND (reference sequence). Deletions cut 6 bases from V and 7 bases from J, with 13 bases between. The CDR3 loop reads CASRKTAQQPQHF. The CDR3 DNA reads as TGTGCCAGTAGGAAGACAGCTCAACAGCCCCAGCATTTT.

The CDR3 spells CASSLGPATSYGYTF. In DNA, the CDR3 is TGTGCCAGCAGCTTAGGGCCAGCTACCTCTTATGGCTACACCTTC. J is TRBJ1-2 and V is TRBV7-9; D is uncertain. There are 15 residues in the CDR3. Germline V lookup: CDR1 SEHNR, CDR2 FQNEAQ (reference sequence). V lost 1 base and J lost 5, with 14 bases in between.

CDR3 DNA: TGTGCCAGCAGCCGCCGACAGGGCGGTAGCGATGAGCAGTTCTTC. Amino acid sequence: CASSRRQGGSDEQFF. This sequence joins TRBV5-4 and TRBJ2-1; 7 nucleotides agree with TRBD1. The CDR3 extends over 15 amino acids. Trimming took 4 bases from V and 8 from J; bases not matched to a gene: 12. CDR1 and CDR2 from the germline V gene are SGHNT and YYREEE (reference sequence).

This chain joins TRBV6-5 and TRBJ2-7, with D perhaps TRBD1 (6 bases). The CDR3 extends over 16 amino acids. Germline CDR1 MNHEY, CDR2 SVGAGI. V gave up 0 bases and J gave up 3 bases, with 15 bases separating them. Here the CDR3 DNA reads TGTGCCAGCAGTTACTCAGGCAGGGGAACGATCTACGAGCAGTACTTC. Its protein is CASSYSGRGTIYEQYF.